A single sample gave rise to the 12 T cell receptor beta chains below, sequenced in a study of control samples from healthy donors and cancer patients. TCRdb's table, derived via immunoSEQ multiplex PCR, lists solely in-frame clones and lacks some. The sample records 99,000 or so clones, roughly four fifths being singletons. Sequencing was performed on blood. Receptor source: a woman in her fifties or sixties in good health.

The chain uses TRBV7-9 and TRBJ2-7, with a possible D match to TRBD1 (5 bases). The germline V and J ends were trimmed by 5 bases and 6 bases, with 11 bases remaining between them. The CDR3 is made up of 12 amino acids. The germline V gene has CDR1 SEHNR and CDR2 FQNEAQ (reference sequence). The CDR3 spells CASSAGWTEQYF. As DNA, the CDR3 is TGTGCCAGCAGCGCAGGGTGGACCGAGCAGTACTTC.

As for this clone: The sample carries other DNA sequences with the same CDR3. This rearrangement joins TRBV24-1 to TRBJ2-1; 11 bases agree with TRBD2. The CDR3 length is 17 residues. Germline V gene lookup returns CDR1 KGHDR and CDR2 SFDVKD. V lost 4 bases and J lost 4; bases outside the gene matches: 8. This CDR3 is CATSDPTLAGGYNEQFF. The CDR3 region has the DNA TGTGCCACCAGTGACCCCACCTTAGCGGGAGGGTACAATGAGCAGTTCTTC.

The gene calls are TRBV5-1 and TRBJ2-7; D gene unclear. Trimming pared 0 bases from V and 4 bases from J, leaving 11 bases between. CDR3 length: 14 residues. Germline V gives CDR1 SGHRS, CDR2 YFSETQ. The CDR3 bases are TGCGCCAGCAGCTTGGGGGTAGTAGGGTACGAGCAGTACTTC. Encoded protein: CASSLGVVGYEQYF.

This chain joins TRBV5-6 and TRBJ1-2; D is unresolved. The CDR3 has 15 amino acids. V shed 3 bases and J shed 5 bases, with 17 bases lying between them. Germline values: CDR1 SGHDT, CDR2 YYEEEE. This chain's CDR3 is CASSSNLRTTYGYTF. The CDR3 DNA reads as TGTGCCAGCAGCTCAAACCTTAGGACGACATATGGCTACACCTTC.

V gene TRBV11-2 combines with J gene TRBJ2-1; 8 bases are a match to TRBD2. The CDR3 spans 15 residues. Per the germline V gene, CDR1 is SGHAT and CDR2 is FQNNGV. V lost 3 bases, J lost 5 bases, and 6 bases stayed unmatched. DNA for the CDR3: TGTGCCAGCAGCTTGTTAGCGGGGAGAAACAATGAGCAGTTCTTC. Its translation is CASSLLAGRNNEQFF.

In DNA form, the CDR3 reads TGTGCCAGCAGTCTCGGGACAGGTGAAGCTTTCTTT. Protein sequence: CASSLGTGEAFF. V usage is TRBV14 and J usage is TRBJ1-1; 8 bases match TRBD1. The CDR3 sequence is 12 residues long. V shed 6 bases and J 7 bases; nucleotides not matched to a gene: 4. The germline V gene encodes CDR1 SGHDN and CDR2 FVKESK.

The chain couples TRBV4-1 to TRBJ2-3; TRBD1 is a possible D gene (7 bases). This CDR3 contains 15 residues. The germline V gene encodes CDR1 MGHRA and CDR2 YSYEKL. The V gene lost 6 bases and the J gene lost 6 bases, with 19 bases spanning the gap. In DNA, the CDR3 is TGCGCCAGCAGTCAGCCAGGGGGGCGGGTTGATACGCAGTATTTT. Protein: CASSQPGGRVDTQYF.

The table lists this clone with a count of one. This chain joins TRBV30 and TRBJ1-1, with TRBD1 matching 8 bases. Losses at the gene ends were 8 bases for V and 6 bases for J; bases not matched to a gene: 11. Germline CDR1 GTSNPN, CDR2 SVGIG (reference sequence). The CDR3 contains 13 residues. In DNA form, the CDR3 reads TGTGCCCGAAAACTGACAGGGGCTTCTGAAGCTTTCTTT. It yields the protein CARKLTGASEAFF. Filled out from reference TRBV30 and TRBJ1-1, the complete variable domain reads SQTIHQWPATLVQPVGSPLSLECTVEGTSNPNLYWYRQAAGRGLQLLFYSVGIGQISSEVPQNLSASRPQDRQFILSSKKLLLSDSGFYLCARKLTGASEAFFGQGTRLTVV.

The chain is built from TRBV29-1 and TRBJ2-2; TRBD1 or TRBD2 may be the D gene (5 bases each). The length of the CDR3 is 13 residues. Deletions cut 6 bases from V and 3 bases from J, with 11 bases between. Germline V lookup: CDR1 SQVTM, CDR2 ANQGSEA. The CDR3 bases are TGCAGCGTCCGGGACGAGGACACCGGGGAGCTGTTTTTT. Its translation is CSVRDEDTGELFF.

The V and J genes are TRBV4-3 and TRBJ1-4, with TRBD1 matching 7 bases. CDR3 length: 17 amino acids. Germline CDR1 reads LGHNA; CDR2 reads YSLEER. J gave up 3 bases and V 1 base, and 8 bases lay outside the gene matches. In DNA, the CDR3 is TGCGCCAGCAGCCAAGTATTAGGGGGCTTCGCTAATGAAAAACTGTTTTTT. Translating gives CASSQVLGGFANEKLFF.

This clone has just a few counts. The J gene is TRBJ1-6, the V gene TRBV30; D is ambiguous. Deletions cut 4 bases from V and 8 bases from J, with 15 bases between. Germline V gives CDR1 GTSNPN, CDR2 SVGIG (reference sequence). The CDR3 is made up of 14 amino acids. CDR3 region: CAWKQPKLYSPLHF. The CDR3 DNA follows: TGTGCCTGGAAACAACCCAAGCTCTATTCACCCCTCCACTTT.

The sample holds a few counts of this clone. CDR3 sequence (DNA): TGTGCCAGTAGTCCCGTGGGAGCGGGAGAAAGGAATGAGCAGTTCTTC. The encoded protein is CASSPVGAGERNEQFF. J is TRBJ2-1 and V is TRBV19; 8 nucleotides agree with TRBD2. J lost 7 bases, V lost 5 bases, and 13 bases had no gene match. Germline V gene sequence: CDR1 LNHDA, CDR2 SQIVND (reference sequence). This CDR3 has 16 amino acids.